These 28 T cell receptor beta chains were all obtained from the same sample, sequenced in a study of ipilimumab plus nivolumab after autologous stem cell transplantation. Clones were sequenced by immunoSEQ multiplex PCR, and TCRdb holds only the in-frame ones, with some missing. The data show fewer than 30,000 clones, more than 70% seen once. The sequences come from PBMCs, collected in a trial of ipilimumab plus nivolumab as post-transplant consolidation. These TCRs come from a male donor with diffuse large B-cell lymphoma.

The chain combines TRBV5-4 with TRBJ2-3, with 9 bases aligning to TRBD1. The CDR3 runs 15 residues. The V gene end was trimmed by 9 bases and the J gene end by 5 bases; junction bases not matched to a gene: 13. Germline values: CDR1 SGHNT, CDR2 YYREEE (reference sequence). CDR3 loop: CATRRGQGGRDTQYF. In nucleotides, the CDR3 is TGTGCCACCAGAAGGGGACAGGGTGGGCGAGATACGCAGTATTTT.

The CDR3 loop is CASSLDQFTEAFF. The CDR3 nucleotides are TGTGCCAGCAGCTTGGACCAGTTCACTGAAGCTTTCTTT. The chain combines TRBV5-4 with TRBJ1-1; D gene ambiguous. The V end lost 0 bases, the J end lost 4 bases, and 7 bases lay between the germline ends. This CDR3 is built from 13 residues. The germline gives CDR1 SGHNT, CDR2 YYREEE (reference sequence).

The rearrangement joins TRBV19 to TRBJ1-6; 10 nucleotides match TRBD1. J gave up 10 bases and V 5 bases, and 8 bases lay outside the gene matches. Germline CDR1 LNHDA, CDR2 SQIVND (reference sequence). The CDR3 runs 15 residues. CDR3 residues: CASSARDRGLSPLHF. DNA of the CDR3: TGTGCCAGTAGTGCCCGGGACAGGGGTTTATCACCCCTCCACTTT. Complete variable domain (other parts from reference TRBV19 and TRBJ1-6): DGGITQSPKYLFRKEGQNVTLSCEQNLNHDAMYWYRQDPGQGLRLIYYSQIVNDFQKGDIAEGYSVSREKKESFPLTVTSAQKNPTAFYLCASSARDRGLSPLHFGNGTRLTVT.

The CDR3: CASSLEGTYGYTF. CDR3 DNA sequence: TGTGCCAGCAGTTTAGAGGGGACCTATGGCTACACCTTC. The rearrangement links TRBV28 to TRBJ1-2, with D possibly matching TRBD1 (5 bases). Germline CDR1 reads MDHEN; CDR2 reads SYDVKM. V was shortened by 2 bases and J by 4 bases, with 8 bases between the two germline ends. The CDR3 is 13 residues long.

This clone was seen just once. J is TRBJ2-2 and V is TRBV5-4, with 9 bases identical to TRBD1. The CDR3 consists of 18 residues. Germline V gene lookup returns CDR1 SGHNT and CDR2 YYREEE (reference sequence). V was pared by 2 bases and J by 1 base, with 9 bases of the junction left unmatched. The CDR3 DNA reads TGTGCCAGCAGCTTAGTCGGACAGGGGTCCGTGAACACCGGGGAGCTGTTTTTT. Residues: CASSLVGQGSVNTGELFF.

The J gene is TRBJ2-3, the V gene TRBV9; 7 bases are shared with TRBD1. The V gene's germline CDR1 is SGDLS and CDR2 YYNGEE. CDR3 size: 15 residues. V lost 3 bases, J lost 2 bases, and 6 bases stayed unmatched. CDR3 sequence (DNA): TGTGCCAGCAGCGGCCGGGACAGAGCCACAGATACGCAGTATTTT. It is translated as CASSGRDRATDTQYF.

The chain employs TRBV4-3 and TRBJ1-6; D perhaps matches TRBD1 (5 bases). Trimming stripped 3 bases from V and 8 bases from J, with 14 bases between. CDR1 is LGHNA, CDR2 YSLEER, per germline. The CDR3 is 15 residues long. This chain's CDR3 is CASSQAGTVYSPLHF. Written as DNA, the CDR3 is TGCGCCAGCAGCCAGGCTGGGACCGTTTATTCACCCCTCCACTTT.

The chain joins TRBV5-5 to TRBJ1-4, with TRBD1 identical over 9 bases. CDR1 is SGHKS, CDR2 YYEKEE, per germline (reference sequence). The J segment lost 7 bases and the V segment lost 4 bases, leaving 8 bases of the junction unmatched. The CDR3 has 15 amino acids. CDR3 amino acids: CASSMGGQGAEKLFF. CDR3 DNA sequence: TGTGCCAGCAGCATGGGGGGACAGGGCGCTGAAAAACTGTTTTTT. The variable domain in full, completed from reference TRBV5-5 and TRBJ1-4, reads DAGVTQSPTHLIKTRGQQVTLRCSPISGHKSVSWYQQVLGQGPQFIFQYYEKEERGRGNFPDRFSARQFPNYSSELNVNALLLGDSALYLCASSMGGQGAEKLFFGSGTQLSVL.

The chain recombines TRBV12-5 with TRBJ2-6; TRBD2 agrees at 7 bases. Losses at the gene ends were 5 bases for V and 5 bases for J; bases not matched to a gene: 12. The CDR3 runs 17 residues. Germline CDR1 and CDR2: LGHNT and FRNRAP. CDR3 region: CASGGRAGQSRANVLTF. CDR3 coding DNA: TGTGCTAGTGGTGGGAGGGCAGGACAAAGTCGGGCCAACGTCCTGACTTTC.

The chain couples TRBV4-3 to TRBJ2-3, with 11 bases aligning to TRBD2. The CDR3 contains 16 residues. The V gene end was trimmed by 5 bases and the J gene end by 2 bases; junction bases not matched to a gene: 6. Germline CDR1 LGHNA, CDR2 YSLEER. In nucleotides, the CDR3 is TGCGCCAGCAGCTCATTAGCGGGGGGGCCCACAGATACGCAGTATTTT. Its protein is CASSSLAGGPTDTQYF.

This clone was found a few times. CDR3 residues: CASSQDFIGQGIRGYTF. The CDR3 DNA sequence: TGCGCCAGCAGCCAAGATTTTATTGGGCAGGGAATACGTGGCTACACCTTC. This chain uses TRBV4-3 with TRBJ1-2; a possible D gene is TRBD1 (5 bases). CDR3 length equals 17 residues. V was clipped by 0 bases and J by 7 bases, with 21 bases between them. Germline V gene lookup returns CDR1 LGHNA and CDR2 YSLEER.

V is TRBV5-1 and J is TRBJ2-2, with D perhaps assigned TRBD1 or TRBD2 (6 bases each). The V gene lost 0 bases and the J gene lost 6 bases, with 9 bases spanning the gap. The CDR3 totals 14 residues. CDR1 and CDR2 (germline): SGHRS, YFSETQ. The DNA of the CDR3 is TGCGCCAGCAGCTTGGAGGGGGGTTCCGGGGAGCTGTTTTTT. Translation: CASSLEGGSGELFF.

This clone was seen once. The J gene is TRBJ2-1, the V gene TRBV7-8; 8 nucleotides align to TRBD1. V dropped 5 bases and J dropped 3; count of bases not matched to a gene: 12. Looked up from germline, CDR1 is SGHVS and CDR2 is FQNEAQ. CDR3 size: 17 residues. The CDR3, as DNA: TGTGCCAGCAGCCCCCCTATCAGGACAGGGCACTACAATGAGCAGTTCTTC. Translation: CASSPPIRTGHYNEQFF. The variable domain in full, completed from reference TRBV7-8 and TRBJ2-1, reads GAGVSQSPRYKVAKRGQDVALRCDPISGHVSLFWYQQALGQGPEFLTYFQNEAQLDKSGLPSDRFFAERPEGSVSTLKIQRTQQEDSAVYLCASSPPIRTGHYNEQFFGPGTRLTVL.

This chain connects TRBV4-1 to TRBJ2-1, with 12 bases that match TRBD1. With V trimmed by 1 base and J by 8 bases, 6 bases remained unmatched. There are 16 residues in the CDR3. CDR1 and CDR2 from the germline V gene are MGHRA and YSYEKL. The CDR3 bases are TGCGCCAGCAGCCAAGCTAGGGGACAGGGGGCCGATGAGCAGTTCTTC. Encoded protein: CASSQARGQGADEQFF.

The rearrangement uses TRBV19 and TRBJ2-5, with 14 nucleotides matching TRBD2. V lost 1 base to trimming and J lost 2 bases; unmatched junction nucleotides: 6. The CDR3 is 18 residues long. Germline assignment: CDR1 LNHDA and CDR2 SQIVND (reference sequence). CDR3 sequence reads: CASSIGGLAGAGQETQYF. The CDR3 region has the DNA TGTGCCAGTAGTATAGGGGGACTAGCGGGGGCCGGACAAGAGACCCAGTACTTC.

This chain joins TRBV5-6 and TRBJ2-5, with D perhaps TRBD1 (6 bases). Germline loops: CDR1 SGHDT, CDR2 YYEEEE. The V end lost 1 base, the J end lost 7 bases, and 23 bases lay between the germline ends. The CDR3 contains 17 residues. The CDR3 DNA sequence: TGTGCCAGCAGCTTGTTTTCATCGGCCAGGGGCTCGGGGACCCAGTACTTC. Protein sequence: CASSLFSSARGSGTQYF. Full variable domain (rest looked up from reference TRBV5-6 and TRBJ2-5): DAGVTQSPTHLIKTRGQQVTLRCSPKSGHDTVSWYQQALGQGPQFIFQYYEEEERQRGNFPDRFSGHQFPNYSSELNVNALLLGDSALYLCASSLFSSARGSGTQYFGPGTRLLVL.

The chain joins TRBV15 to TRBJ1-2, with D hard to call. The CDR3 has 13 amino acids. CDR1 LNHNV and CDR2 YYDKDF come from the germline V gene (reference sequence). Trimming removed 0 bases from V and 5 bases from J, with 7 bases in between. The CDR3 protein is CATSRDGGYGYTF. In nucleotides, the CDR3 is TGTGCCACCAGCAGAGATGGAGGGTATGGCTACACCTTC.

The V call is TRBV4-2, the J call TRBJ2-7; 11 bases are shared with TRBD1. V lost 3 bases and J lost 2; bases outside the gene matches: 9. The CDR3 contains 17 residues. Germline values: CDR1 LGHNA, CDR2 YNFKEQ. The CDR3 DNA is TGTGCCAGCAGCCACGAGTTCCGGGACAGGGGGGCCTACGAGCAGTACTTC. Protein sequence: CASSHEFRDRGAYEQYF.

The chain combines TRBV18 with TRBJ2-5; D is unresolved. In germline, CDR1 is KGHSH, CDR2 LQKENI. This CDR3 comprises 15 residues. The V gene lost 1 base and the J gene lost 4 bases, with 13 bases spanning the gap. In nucleotides, the CDR3 is TGTGCCAGCTCACCACAGTCGCGTTCGGGAGAGACCCAGTACTTC. It encodes CASSPQSRSGETQYF.

V and J are TRBV12-5 and TRBJ1-1, with unresolved D. V dropped 6 bases and J dropped 7 bases, with 12 bases sitting between them. In germline, CDR1 is LGHNT, CDR2 FRNRAP. This CDR3 contains 12 residues. The CDR3 sequence is CASGATNFEAFF. The CDR3 DNA sequence: TGTGCTAGTGGGGCCACTAACTTTGAAGCTTTCTTT.

The rearrangement links TRBV10-1 to TRBJ1-3, with 9 positions matching TRBD1. Per the germline V gene, CDR1 is WNHNN and CDR2 is SYGVQD (reference sequence). This CDR3 is built from 16 residues. V lost 9 bases and J lost 1; bases outside the gene matches: 10. The chain's CDR3 is CARPLTGQGSGNTIYF. The CDR3, as DNA: TGCGCCAGGCCCCTAACGGGACAGGGTTCTGGAAACACCATATATTTT.

The chain combines TRBV4-1 with TRBJ1-2; possible D gene TRBD1, 5 bases. Germline V gene sequence: CDR1 MGHRA, CDR2 YSYEKL. Trimming shortened V by 4 bases and J by 7 bases, and 16 bases separated the two germline ends. CDR3 length equals 14 residues. The CDR3 DNA reads as TGCGCCAGCAGCCCAAGCCCCCCAGGGAGTGGCTACACCTTC. The encoded protein is CASSPSPPGSGYTF.

The chain uses TRBV12-5 and TRBJ1-2, with TRBD1 matching 8 bases. This CDR3 spans 13 amino acids. With V trimmed by 6 bases and J by 4 bases, 4 bases remained unmatched. The germline V gene has CDR1 LGHNT and CDR2 FRNRAP. The CDR3 here is CASGSDRGYGYTF. CDR3 nucleotide sequence: TGTGCTAGTGGATCCGACAGGGGCTATGGCTACACCTTC.

This chain connects TRBV10-1 to TRBJ2-2, with a possible D match to TRBD2 (6 bases). Germline CDR1 and CDR2: WNHNN and SYGVQD (reference sequence). V shed 4 bases and J shed 6 bases, with 12 bases lying between them. This CDR3 has 14 residues. The CDR3 sequence: CASSVLAVAGELFF. DNA of the CDR3: TGCGCCAGCAGTGTATTAGCGGTCGCCGGGGAGCTGTTTTTT.

In DNA, the CDR3 is TGTGCCAGCAGTGTCCACAGGGGTGGCAATCAGCCCCAGCATTTT. Translating it yields CASSVHRGGNQPQHF. The chain uses TRBV2 and TRBJ1-5; TRBD1 matches at 7 bases. Germline CDR1 is SNHLY and CDR2 is FYNNEI. The CDR3 has 15 residues. V shed 4 bases, J shed 2 bases, and the junction held 5 bases outside the gene matches.

This clone was seen once. The rearrangement joins TRBV5-1 to TRBJ2-4; TRBD1 or TRBD2 may be the D gene (6 bases each). The V and J ends lost 0 bases and 5 bases respectively, with 9 bases between them. Germline loops: CDR1 SGHRS, CDR2 YFSETQ. There are 14 residues in the CDR3. The DNA for the CDR3 is TGCGCCAGCAGCTTGGTAGGGGGGCAAAACATTCAGTACTTC. Translation: CASSLVGGQNIQYF.

The chain is built from TRBV7-3 and TRBJ2-2, with TRBD2 identical over 9 bases. The ends lost 3 bases at V and 4 bases at J; junction bases unmatched: 3. The CDR3 spans 15 residues. CDR1 and CDR2 (germline): SGHTA, FQGTGA. CDR3 sequence (DNA): TGTGCCAGCAGCTTCCGCGGGGGGGCCACCGGGGAGCTGTTTTTT. Amino acid sequence: CASSFRGGATGELFF. Based on the CDR3 plus reference TRBV7-3 and TRBJ2-2, the full variable domain is GAGVSQTPSNKVTEKGKYVELRCDPISGHTALYWYRQSLGQGPEFLIYFQGTGAADDSGLPNDRFFAVRPEGSVSTLKIQRTERGDSAVYLCASSFRGGATGELFFGEGSRLTVL.

J is TRBJ2-7 and V is TRBV19; no clear D gene. CDR1 and CDR2 from the germline V gene are LNHDA and SQIVND (reference sequence). This CDR3 is built from 9 residues. V lost 8 bases to trimming and J lost 5 bases, with 4 bases between them. The CDR3 DNA sequence: TGTGCCAGTCTGGACGAGCAGTACTTC. It specifies CASLDEQYF.